Sequencing of this T cell receptor beta chain was carried out in a study of graft-versus-host responses after intestinal transplantation. Study at large: After anti-thymocyte globulin induction, recipients took tacrolimus and steroids for three to four years. General study findings and limits: Early declines in HvG clones that occurred post-transplant were associated with peak circulating GvH clone levels.

In regard to this clone: Its antigen remains unknown.

The protocol was immunoSEQ multiplex PCR, while the TCRdb copy is restricted to in-frame clones and leaves out a portion. The table shows fewer than 50,000 clones, with about 91% occurring only once. V was pared by 1 base and J by 4 bases, with 5 bases of the junction left unmatched. There are 16 residues in the CDR3. Germline V gives CDR1 MGHRA, CDR2 YSYEKL. Specimen: PBMCs, collected 524 days after transplant. V gene TRBV4-1 combines with J gene TRBJ2-2; 8 bases are shared with TRBD1. The source is a human patient who received an intestinal transplant, so some T cells may come from the graft donor. Written as DNA, the CDR3 is TGCGCCAGCAGCCAAGGAACAGGGGGAGTCACCGGGGAGCTGTTTTTT. The encoded protein is CASSQGTGGVTGELFF.